This T cell receptor beta chain derives from a study of monozygotic twins with inflammatory bowel disease. Study outcomes and limitations: Lower sharing of clonotypes with other individuals was seen in IBD patients than in healthy twins. This was most marked in patients showing signs of disease activity.

TCRdb reworked the 5' RACE reads into one entry per CDR3 protein, no DNA. There are around 97,000 distinct CDR3 sequences in the sample, with approximately 2% held by the top ten. Germline CDR1 reads MNHNS; CDR2 reads SASEGT. There are 14 residues in the CDR3. Regarding this clonotype: The antigen is unknown.

The chain joins TRBV6-1 to TRBJ2-1; TCRdb's D call of TRBD1 is untestable without DNA. The sequence was obtained from a human donor with ulcerative colitis or Crohn's disease, or a healthy co-twin of an affected twin (not recorded which). Sequencing was carried out using blood. The CDR3 protein is CASSDVLRGYEQFF.